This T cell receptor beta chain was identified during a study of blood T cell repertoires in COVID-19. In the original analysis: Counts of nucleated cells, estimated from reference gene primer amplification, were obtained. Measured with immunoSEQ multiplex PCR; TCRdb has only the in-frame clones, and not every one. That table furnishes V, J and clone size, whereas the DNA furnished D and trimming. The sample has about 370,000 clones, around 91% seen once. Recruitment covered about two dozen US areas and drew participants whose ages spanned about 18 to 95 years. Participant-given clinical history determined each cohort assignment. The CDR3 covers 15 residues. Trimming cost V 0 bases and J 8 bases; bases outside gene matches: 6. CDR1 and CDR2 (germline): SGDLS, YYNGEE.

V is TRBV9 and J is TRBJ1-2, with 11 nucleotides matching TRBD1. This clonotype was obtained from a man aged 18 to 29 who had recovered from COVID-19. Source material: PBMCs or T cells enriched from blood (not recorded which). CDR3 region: CASSVGTGGLGGYTF. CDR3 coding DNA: TGTGCCAGCAGCGTAGGGACAGGGGGCCTTGGGGGCTACACCTTC.